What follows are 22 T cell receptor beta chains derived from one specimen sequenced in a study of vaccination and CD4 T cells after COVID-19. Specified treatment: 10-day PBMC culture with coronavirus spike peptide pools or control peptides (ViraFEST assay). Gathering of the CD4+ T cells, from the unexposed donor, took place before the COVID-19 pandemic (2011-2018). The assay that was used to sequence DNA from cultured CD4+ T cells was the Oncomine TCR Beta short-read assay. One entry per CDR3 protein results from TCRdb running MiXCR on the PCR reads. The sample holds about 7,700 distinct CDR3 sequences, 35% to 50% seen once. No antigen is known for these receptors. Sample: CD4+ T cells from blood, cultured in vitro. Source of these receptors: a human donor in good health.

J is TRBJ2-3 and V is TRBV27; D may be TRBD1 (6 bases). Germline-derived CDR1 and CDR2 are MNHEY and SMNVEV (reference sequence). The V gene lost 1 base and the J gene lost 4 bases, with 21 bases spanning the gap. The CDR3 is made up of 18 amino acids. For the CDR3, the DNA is TGTGCCAGCAGTTTATTCGGTTTACAGCCAGGGGCTGCAGATACGCAGTATTTT. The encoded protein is CASSLFGLQPGAADTQYF.

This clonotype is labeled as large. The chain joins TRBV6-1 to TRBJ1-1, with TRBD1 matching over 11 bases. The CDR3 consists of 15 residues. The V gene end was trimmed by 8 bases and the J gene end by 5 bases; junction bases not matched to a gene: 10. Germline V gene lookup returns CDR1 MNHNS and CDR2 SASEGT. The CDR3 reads CASRGQGQGGTEAFF. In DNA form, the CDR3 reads TGTGCCAGCCGCGGGCAGGGACAGGGGGGAACTGAAGCTTTCTTT.

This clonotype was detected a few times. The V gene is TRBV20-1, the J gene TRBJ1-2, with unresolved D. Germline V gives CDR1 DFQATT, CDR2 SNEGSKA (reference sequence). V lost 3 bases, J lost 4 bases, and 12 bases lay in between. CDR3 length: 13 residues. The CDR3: CSARDGVGYGYTF. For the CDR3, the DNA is TGCAGTGCTAGGGACGGGGTCGGCTATGGCTACACCTTC.

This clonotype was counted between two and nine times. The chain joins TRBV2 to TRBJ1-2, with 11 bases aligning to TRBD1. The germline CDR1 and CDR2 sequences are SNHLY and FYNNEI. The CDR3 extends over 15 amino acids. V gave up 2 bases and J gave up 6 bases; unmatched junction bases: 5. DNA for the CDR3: TGTGCCAGCAGTGAAAGTAGGACAGGGGGCGATGGCTACACCTTC. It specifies CASSESRTGGDGYTF.

CDR3 nucleotides: TGTGCCACCAGTGAGTCGTCATTTGGGGGGCTTCAGCCCCAGCATTTT. Amino acids: CATSESSFGGLQPQHF. The chain couples TRBV24-1 to TRBJ1-5; a possible D gene is TRBD1 (6 bases). CDR3 size: 16 residues. Trimming left V 4 bases short and J 6 bases short, with 18 bases between. Looked up from germline, CDR1 is KGHDR and CDR2 is SFDVKD.

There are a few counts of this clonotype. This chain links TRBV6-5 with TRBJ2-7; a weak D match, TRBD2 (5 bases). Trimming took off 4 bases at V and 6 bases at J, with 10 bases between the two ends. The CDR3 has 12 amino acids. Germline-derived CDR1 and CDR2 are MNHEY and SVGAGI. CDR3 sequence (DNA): TGTGCCAGCAGTTCGTTAGCGATCGAGCAGTACTTC. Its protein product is CASSSLAIEQYF.

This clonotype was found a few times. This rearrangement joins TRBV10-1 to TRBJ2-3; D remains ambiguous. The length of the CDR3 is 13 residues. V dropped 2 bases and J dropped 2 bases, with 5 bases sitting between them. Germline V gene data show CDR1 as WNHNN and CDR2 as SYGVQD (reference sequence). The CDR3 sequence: CASSEPVTDTQYF. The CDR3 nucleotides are TGCGCCAGCAGTGAGCCAGTCACAGATACGCAGTATTTT.

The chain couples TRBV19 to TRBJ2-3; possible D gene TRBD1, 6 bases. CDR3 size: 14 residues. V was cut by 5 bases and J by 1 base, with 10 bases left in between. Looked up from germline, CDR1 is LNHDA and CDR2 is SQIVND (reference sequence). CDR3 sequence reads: CASSGQSGTDTQYF. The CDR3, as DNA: TGTGCCAGTAGTGGACAGAGCGGCACAGATACGCAGTATTTT.

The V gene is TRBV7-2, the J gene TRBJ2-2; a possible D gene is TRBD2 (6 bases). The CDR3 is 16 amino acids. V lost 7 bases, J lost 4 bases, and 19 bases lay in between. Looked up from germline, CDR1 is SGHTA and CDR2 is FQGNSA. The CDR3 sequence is CASTLRGFIGTGELFF. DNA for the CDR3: TGTGCCAGCACCCTCCGGGGGTTTATTGGCACCGGGGAGCTGTTTTTT. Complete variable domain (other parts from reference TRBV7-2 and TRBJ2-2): GAGVSQSPSNKVTEKGKDVELRCDPISGHTALYWYRQSLGQGLEFLIYFQGNSAPDKSGLPSDRFSAERTGGSVSTLTIQRTQQEDSAVYLCASTLRGFIGTGELFFGEGSRLTVL.

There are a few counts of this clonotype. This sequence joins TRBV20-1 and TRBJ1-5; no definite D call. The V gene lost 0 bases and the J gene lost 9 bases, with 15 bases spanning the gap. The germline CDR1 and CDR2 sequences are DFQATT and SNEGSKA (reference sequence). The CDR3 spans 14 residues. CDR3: CSARDRRVGGPQHF. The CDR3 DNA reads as TGCAGTGCTAGAGATAGGAGGGTTGGAGGGCCCCAGCATTTT.

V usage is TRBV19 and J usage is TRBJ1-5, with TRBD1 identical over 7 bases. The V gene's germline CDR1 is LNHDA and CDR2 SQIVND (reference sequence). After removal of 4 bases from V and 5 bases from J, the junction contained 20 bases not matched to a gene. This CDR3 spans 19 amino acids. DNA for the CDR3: TGTGCCAGTAGTAATACCGGGACAGTCGGTTTCTCAAAACATCAGCCCCAGCATTTT. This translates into CASSNTGTVGFSKHQPQHF.

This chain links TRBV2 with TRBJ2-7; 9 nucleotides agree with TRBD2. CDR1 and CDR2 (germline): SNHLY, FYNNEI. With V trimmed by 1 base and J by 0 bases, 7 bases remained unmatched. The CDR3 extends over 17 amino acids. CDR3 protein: CASSEEELAGSSYEQYF. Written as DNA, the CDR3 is TGTGCCAGCAGTGAAGAGGAGCTAGCGGGGAGCTCCTACGAGCAGTACTTC.

The CDR3 DNA reads TGTGCCAGCAGTTACTTGTTTGGTCAGCCCCAGCATTTT. This gives the protein CASSYLFGQPQHF. V and J are TRBV6-5 and TRBJ1-5, with unresolved D. The CDR3 is made up of 13 amino acids. The V gene's germline CDR1 is MNHEY and CDR2 SVGAGI. Deletions cut 1 base from V and 6 bases from J, with 7 bases between.

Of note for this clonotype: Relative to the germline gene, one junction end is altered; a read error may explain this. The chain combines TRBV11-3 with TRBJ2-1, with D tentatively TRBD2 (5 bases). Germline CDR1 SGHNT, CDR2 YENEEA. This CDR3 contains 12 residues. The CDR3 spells CASSLDSGWLVF. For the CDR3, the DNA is TGTGCCAGCAGCTTAGATTCGGGGTGGTTAGTCTTC.

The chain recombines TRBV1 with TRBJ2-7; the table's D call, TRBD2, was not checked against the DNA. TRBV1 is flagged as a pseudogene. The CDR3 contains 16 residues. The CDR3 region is CTSSRPTSGYDYEQYF. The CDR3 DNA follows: TGCACCAGCAGCCGCCCGACTAGCGGTTACGACTACGAGCAGTACTTC.

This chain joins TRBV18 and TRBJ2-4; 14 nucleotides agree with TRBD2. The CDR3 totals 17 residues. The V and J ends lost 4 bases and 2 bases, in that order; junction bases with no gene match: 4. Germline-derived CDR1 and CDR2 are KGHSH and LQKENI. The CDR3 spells CASSHGTSGRTKNIQYF. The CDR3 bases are TGTGCCAGCTCACACGGGACTAGCGGGAGAACCAAAAACATTCAGTACTTC.

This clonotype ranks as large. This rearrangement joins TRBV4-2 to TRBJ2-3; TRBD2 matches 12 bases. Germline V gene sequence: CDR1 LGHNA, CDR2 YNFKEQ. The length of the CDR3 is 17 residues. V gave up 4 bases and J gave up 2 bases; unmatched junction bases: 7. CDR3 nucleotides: TGTGCCAGCAGCCCTCGGACTAGCGGGACTCCCACAGATACGCAGTATTTT. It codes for CASSPRTSGTPTDTQYF.

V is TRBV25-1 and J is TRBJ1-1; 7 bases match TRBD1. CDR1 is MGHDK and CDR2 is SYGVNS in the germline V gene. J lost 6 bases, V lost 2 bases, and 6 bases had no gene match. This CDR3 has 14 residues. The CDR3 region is CASSEEGAVAEAFF. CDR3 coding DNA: TGTGCCAGCAGTGAAGAGGGGGCTGTCGCTGAAGCTTTCTTT.

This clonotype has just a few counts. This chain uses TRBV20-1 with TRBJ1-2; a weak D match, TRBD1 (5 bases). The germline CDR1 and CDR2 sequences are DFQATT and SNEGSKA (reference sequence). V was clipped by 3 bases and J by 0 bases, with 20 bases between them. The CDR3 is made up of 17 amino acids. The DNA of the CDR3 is TGCAGTGCTAGGGGGGGTGGTCGAGGGGTCTCTAACTATGGCTACACCTTC. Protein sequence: CSARGGGRGVSNYGYTF.

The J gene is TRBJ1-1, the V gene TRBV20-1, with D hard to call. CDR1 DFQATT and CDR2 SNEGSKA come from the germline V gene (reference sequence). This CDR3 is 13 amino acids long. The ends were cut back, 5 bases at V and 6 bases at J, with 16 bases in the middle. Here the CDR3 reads CSARGSMRAEAFF. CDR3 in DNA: TGCAGTGCTCGCGGGAGTATGAGGGCTGAAGCTTTCTTT.

CDR3 nucleotide sequence: TGCAGTGCTAGTCGGTTCCGGGACAGGGGACAGCCCCAGCATTTT. It specifies CSASRFRDRGQPQHF. V and J are TRBV20-1 and TRBJ1-5; 10 bases are shared with TRBD1. The V and J ends lost 3 bases and 7 bases, in that order; junction bases with no gene match: 9. The CDR3 has 15 residues. CDR1 is DFQATT and CDR2 is SNEGSKA in the germline V gene (reference sequence).

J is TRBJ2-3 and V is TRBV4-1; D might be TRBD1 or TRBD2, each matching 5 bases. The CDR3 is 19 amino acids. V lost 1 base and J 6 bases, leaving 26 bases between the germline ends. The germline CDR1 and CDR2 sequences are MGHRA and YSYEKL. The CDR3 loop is CASSQAMIRTGTRSDTQYF. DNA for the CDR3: TGCGCCAGCAGCCAAGCGATGATCAGAACCGGGACCCGGAGCGATACGCAGTATTTT.